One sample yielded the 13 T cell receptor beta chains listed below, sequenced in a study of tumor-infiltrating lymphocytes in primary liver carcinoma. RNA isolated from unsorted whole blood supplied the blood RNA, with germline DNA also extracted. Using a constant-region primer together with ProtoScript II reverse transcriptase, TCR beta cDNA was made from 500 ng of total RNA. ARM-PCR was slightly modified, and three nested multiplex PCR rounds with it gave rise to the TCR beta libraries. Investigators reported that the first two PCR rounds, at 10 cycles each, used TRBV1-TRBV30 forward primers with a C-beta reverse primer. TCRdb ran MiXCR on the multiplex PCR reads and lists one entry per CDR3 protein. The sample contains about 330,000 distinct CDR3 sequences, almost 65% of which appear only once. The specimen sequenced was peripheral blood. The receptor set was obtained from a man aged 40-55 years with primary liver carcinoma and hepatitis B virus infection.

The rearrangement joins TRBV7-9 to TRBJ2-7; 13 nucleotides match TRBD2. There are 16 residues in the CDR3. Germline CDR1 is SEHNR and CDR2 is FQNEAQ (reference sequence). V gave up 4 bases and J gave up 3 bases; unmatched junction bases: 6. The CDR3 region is CASSYPTSGRVYEQYF. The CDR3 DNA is TGTGCCAGCAGCTACCCAACTAGCGGGAGGGTCTACGAGCAGTACTTC.

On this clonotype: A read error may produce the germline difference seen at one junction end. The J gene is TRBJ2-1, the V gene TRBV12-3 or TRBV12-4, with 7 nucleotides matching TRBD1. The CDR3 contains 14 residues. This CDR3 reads CPSGRSTGNNEQFF. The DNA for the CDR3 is TGTCCCAGCGGTCGTTCGACAGGGAACAATGAGCAGTTCTTC.

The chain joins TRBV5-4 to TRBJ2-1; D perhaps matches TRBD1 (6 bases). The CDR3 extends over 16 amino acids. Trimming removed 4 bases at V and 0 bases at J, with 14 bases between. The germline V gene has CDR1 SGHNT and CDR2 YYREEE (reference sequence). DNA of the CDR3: TGTGCCAGCAGCCCGAGGGCACAGGGCTCCTACAATGAGCAGTTCTTC. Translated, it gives CASSPRAQGSYNEQFF.

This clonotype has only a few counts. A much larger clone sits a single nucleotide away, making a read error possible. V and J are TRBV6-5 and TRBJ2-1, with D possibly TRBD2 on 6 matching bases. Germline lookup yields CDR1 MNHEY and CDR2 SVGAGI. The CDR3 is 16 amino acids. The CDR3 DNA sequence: TGTGCCAGCAGTAATCGACGGGAGAGCTCCTACAATGAGCAGTCCTTC. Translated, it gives CASSNRRESSYNEQSF.

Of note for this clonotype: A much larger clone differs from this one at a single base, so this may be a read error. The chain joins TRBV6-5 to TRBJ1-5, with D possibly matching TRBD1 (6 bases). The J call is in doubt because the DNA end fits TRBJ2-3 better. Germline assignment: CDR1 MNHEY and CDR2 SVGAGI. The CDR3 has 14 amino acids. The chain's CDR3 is CASSVDSSNQPQYF. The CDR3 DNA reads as TGTGCCAGCAGTGTGGACAGTAGCAATCAGCCCCAGTATTTT.

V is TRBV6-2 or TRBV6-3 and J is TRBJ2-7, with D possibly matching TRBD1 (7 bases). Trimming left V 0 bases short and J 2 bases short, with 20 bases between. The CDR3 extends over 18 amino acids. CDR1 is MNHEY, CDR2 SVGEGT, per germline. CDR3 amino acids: CASSYSARRGLVTYEQYF. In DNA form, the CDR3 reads TGTGCCAGCAGTTACTCGGCGAGGAGGGGGCTAGTGACCTACGAGCAGTACTTC.

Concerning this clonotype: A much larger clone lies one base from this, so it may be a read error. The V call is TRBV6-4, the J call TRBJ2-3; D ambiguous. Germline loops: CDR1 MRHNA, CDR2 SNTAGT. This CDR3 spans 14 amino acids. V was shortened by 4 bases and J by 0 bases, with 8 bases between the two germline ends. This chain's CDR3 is CASSATISTDTQYF. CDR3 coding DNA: TGTGCCAGCAGTGCAACGATCAGCACAGATACGCAGTATTTT.

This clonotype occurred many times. The DNA of the CDR3 is TGTGCCAGCAGTTTCCCCCCCCGGTACTACGAGCAGTACTTC. It translates to CASSFPPRYYEQYF. The V and J genes are TRBV12-3 or TRBV12-4 and TRBJ2-7; D gene ambiguous. This CDR3 is 14 amino acids long. The V end lost 3 bases, the J end lost 3 bases, and 12 bases lay between the germline ends.

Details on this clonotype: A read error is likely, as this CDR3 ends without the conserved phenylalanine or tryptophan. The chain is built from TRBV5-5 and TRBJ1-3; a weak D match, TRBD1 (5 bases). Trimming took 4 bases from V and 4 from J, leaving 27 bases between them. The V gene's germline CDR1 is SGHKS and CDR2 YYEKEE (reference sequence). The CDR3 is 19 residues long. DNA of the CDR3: TGTGCCAGCAGCCCAACGCCTCGGGACTCAAGGTTTGCGGGAAACACCATATATCTT. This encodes CASSPTPRDSRFAGNTIYL.

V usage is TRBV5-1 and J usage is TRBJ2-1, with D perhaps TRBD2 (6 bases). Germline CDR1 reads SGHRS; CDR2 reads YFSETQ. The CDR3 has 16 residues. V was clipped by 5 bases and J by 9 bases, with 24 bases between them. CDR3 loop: CASRPHAGSGPSEQFF. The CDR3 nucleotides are TGCGCCAGCAGACCCCATGCGGGGAGTGGGCCTAGTGAGCAGTTCTTC.

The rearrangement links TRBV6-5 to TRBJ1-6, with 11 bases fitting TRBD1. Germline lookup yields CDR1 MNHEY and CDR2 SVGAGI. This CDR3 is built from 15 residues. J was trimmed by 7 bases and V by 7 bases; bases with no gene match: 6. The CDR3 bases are TGTGCCAGCACCCGGGGACAGGGGGACAATTCACCCCTCCACTTT. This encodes CASTRGQGDNSPLHF.

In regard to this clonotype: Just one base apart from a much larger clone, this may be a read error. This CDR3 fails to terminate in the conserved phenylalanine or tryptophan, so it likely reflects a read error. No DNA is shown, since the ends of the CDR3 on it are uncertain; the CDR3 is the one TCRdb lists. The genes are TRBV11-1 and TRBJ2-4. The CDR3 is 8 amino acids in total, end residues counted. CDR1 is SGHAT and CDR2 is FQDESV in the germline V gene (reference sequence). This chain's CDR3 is CASSLELD.

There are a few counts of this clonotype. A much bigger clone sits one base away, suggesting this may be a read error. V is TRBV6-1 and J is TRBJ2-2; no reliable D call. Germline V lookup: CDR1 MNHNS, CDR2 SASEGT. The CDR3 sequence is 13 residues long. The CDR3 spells CAGSLGNTGELFF. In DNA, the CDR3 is TGTGCCGGCAGTTTAGGTAACACCGGGGAGCTGTTTTTT.